These T cell receptor beta chains were read from a single sample in a study of CD8 T cells in Susac syndrome. TCRdb called the immunoSEQ multiplex PCR reads again in MiXCR, with one record for every CDR3 protein. The data contain some 65,000 distinct CDR3 sequences, just under 95% of them singletons. The source material was CD8+ T cells from PBMCs. Receptors were obtained from a human donor with multiple sclerosis. Each CDR3 is given with its conserved first and last residue. The D gene is left open where the match is weak. Rows may omit the clone size; those that give it use once, few, many or a size class.

size	J	V	D	CDR3	DNA
NA	TRBJ1-2	TRBV19	TRBD1	CASSIFPPAGTGDGYTF	TGTGCCAGTAGTATCTTTCCTCCCGCCGGGACAGGGGACGGCTACACCTTC
NA	TRBJ1-2	TRBV27	NA	CASSGWGVNYGYTF	TGTGCCAGCAGTGGCTGGGGGGTTAACTATGGCTACACCTTC
NA	TRBJ1-2	TRBV20-1	NA	CSARGGEFDYGYTF	TGCAGTGCTAGAGGGGGGGAATTCGACTATGGCTACACCTTC
NA	TRBJ2-7	TRBV28	NA	CASSLNSNQGYEQYF	TGTGCCAGCAGTTTAAACTCAAACCAGGGGTACGAGCAGTACTTC
NA	TRBJ2-5	TRBV6-1	NA	CASSEVGIQETQYF	TGTGCCAGCAGTGAAGTAGGGATTCAAGAGACCCAGTACTTC
NA	TRBJ1-4	TRBV29-1	NA	CSVSGEPGTREKLFF	TGCAGCGTTAGCGGCGAACCCGGGACACGGGAAAAACTGTTTTTT
few	TRBJ2-1	TRBV6-5	TRBD2	CASSYTGLAGGNEQFF	TGTGCCAGCAGTTACACAGGACTAGCGGGAGGCAATGAGCAGTTCTTC
NA	TRBJ1-2	TRBV30	NA	CAWTPGQTNYGYTF	TGTGCCTGGACCCCGGGACAAACTAACTATGGCTACACCTTC
NA	TRBJ2-1	TRBV24-1	TRBD2	CATSELSGSEQFF	TGTGCCACCAGTGAATTAAGCGGGAGTGAGCAGTTCTTC
NA	TRBJ2-7	TRBV20-1	TRBD1	CSARDSLAGGGEQYF	TGCAGTGCTAGAGATTCCCTCGCAGGGGGCGGCGAGCAGTACTTC
NA	TRBJ2-7	TRBV19	NA	CASSNWDNSYEQYF	TGTGCCAGTAGTAACTGGGACAACTCCTACGAGCAGTACTTC
NA	TRBJ2-1	TRBV29-1	TRBD2	CSDPAGTSTLNEQFF	TGCAGCGACCCGGCCGGGACTAGCACTTTAAATGAGCAGTTCTTC
NA	TRBJ1-2	TRBV6-6	NA	CAGSDGTYGYTF	TGTGCCGGCTCAGACGGAACTTATGGCTACACCTTC
NA	TRBJ1-5	TRBV4-1	NA	CASSQDTATGRYSNQPQHF	TGCGCCAGCAGCCAAGATACGGCCACAGGGCGTTATAGCAATCAGCCCCAGCATTTT
NA	TRBJ2-1	TRBV29-1	NA	CSVQTHSGYNEQFF	TGCAGCGTTCAAACCCACAGCGGTTACAATGAGCAGTTCTTC
NA	TRBJ2-7	TRBV9	TRBD1	CASSVGDRGIYEQYF	TGTGCCAGCAGCGTAGGGGACAGGGGAATCTACGAGCAGTACTTC
NA	TRBJ1-1	TRBV30	NA	CAWSTPADPEAFF	TGTGCCTGGAGCACTCCAGCCGACCCTGAAGCTTTCTTT
NA	TRBJ1-1	TRBV5-1	NA	CASSLGEGGWDTEAFF	TGCGCCAGCAGCTTGGGAGAGGGAGGGTGGGACACTGAAGCTTTCTTT
NA	TRBJ2-3	TRBV9	TRBD1	CASSVVGQVTDTQYF	TGTGCCAGCAGCGTAGTAGGACAGGTCACAGATACGCAGTATTTT
NA	TRBJ2-1	TRBV27	NA	CASSFTGGEQFF	TGTGCCAGCAGTTTCACTGGTGGGGAGCAGTTCTTC
NA	TRBJ1-5	TRBV20-1	NA	CSARRGLGNQPQHF	TGCAGTGCTAGACGGGGGCTGGGCAATCAGCCCCAGCATTTT
NA	TRBJ1-2	TRBV30	TRBD1	CAWSLPPGQEIYGYTF	TGTGCCTGGAGTCTTCCTCCGGGACAGGAGATCTATGGCTACACCTTC
NA	TRBJ2-7	TRBV7-6	TRBD2	CASSPSGGTYEQYF	TGTGCCAGCAGCCCGAGCGGGGGGACCTACGAGCAGTACTTC
NA	TRBJ2-5	TRBV14	TRBD2	CASSPHHVAGVLGETQYF	TGTGCCAGCAGCCCCCACCACGTAGCGGGGGTCTTGGGGGAGACCCAGTACTTC
NA	TRBJ2-7	TRBV5-4	TRBD1	CASSLGRDSSYEQYF	TGTGCCAGCAGCTTGGGTCGGGACAGCTCCTACGAGCAGTACTTC
NA	TRBJ2-7	TRBV5-4	NA	CASSPPAGDEQYF	TGTGCCAGCAGCCCCCCCGCAGGGGACGAGCAGTACTTC
NA	TRBJ2-3	TRBV12-3/TRBV12-4	TRBD1	CASSFGAGGSDTQYF	TGTGCCAGCAGTTTCGGGGCAGGGGGCTCGGATACGCAGTATTTT
once	TRBJ1-2	TRBV9	NA	CASSDRHSSIYGYTF	TGTGCCAGCAGCGACCGTCACAGTAGTATCTATGGCTACACCTTC
NA	TRBJ1-1	TRBV12-5	NA	CASGGGGETEAFF	TGTGCTAGTGGCGGAGGGGGGGAAACTGAAGCTTTCTTT
NA	TRBJ2-7	TRBV4-2	TRBD2	CASSQDPSGRPYEQYF	TGTGCCAGCAGCCAAGATCCCAGCGGGAGACCCTACGAGCAGTACTTC
NA	TRBJ1-1	TRBV29-1	NA	CSVDMGTEAFF	TGCAGCGTTGACATGGGCACTGAAGCTTTCTTT
NA	TRBJ2-1	TRBV24-1	TRBD1	CATRTSNRGWDNEQFF	TGTGCCACCAGGACCTCTAACAGGGGATGGGACAATGAGCAGTTCTTC